One and the same sample provided the 12 T cell receptor beta chains below, sequenced in a study of T cell responses to AZD1222 COVID-19 vaccine (dated by TCRdb to the early 2020s). The time point label on this specimen signifies: about 28 days (+/-7) after the second vaccine dose. The library came from the immunoSEQ multiplex PCR assay. TCRdb obtained this table from immuneACCESS and retained in-frame rearrangements with V and J assigned. These tables miss some clones; where compared with another copy, unresolved V genes account for less than half of the shortfall, and the remainder is unexplained. The sample contains tens of thousands of clones, around nine tenths of them found a single time. Less than 6% of the sample rests with the top ten. Sequencing was performed on peripheral blood, taken 28 days after the second AZD1222 dose. The receptors shown here come from an adult who received the AZD1222 COVID-19 vaccine.

The chain is built from TRBV27 and TRBJ2-7; either TRBD1 or TRBD2 may fit D (6 bases each). CDR1 and CDR2 from the germline V gene are MNHEY and SMNVEV (reference sequence). The CDR3 sequence is 14 residues long. Trimming took off 5 bases at V and 3 bases at J, with 14 bases between the two ends. The CDR3: CASSPQRGDYEQYF. CDR3 nucleotides: TGTGCCAGCAGTCCCCAAAGGGGGGACTACGAGCAGTACTTC.

The chain uses TRBV9 and TRBJ1-2; D gene uncertain. Germline CDR1 reads SGDLS; CDR2 reads YYNGEE. Trimming removed 1 base at V and 2 bases at J, with 6 bases between. The CDR3 is made up of 13 amino acids. CDR3 sequence: CASSVSQNYGYTF. In DNA form, the CDR3 reads TGTGCCAGCAGCGTATCACAGAACTATGGCTACACCTTC.

J is TRBJ2-7 and V is TRBV21-1; TRBD2 was called by the table and not checked on the DNA. TRBV21-1 corresponds to a pseudogene. The CDR3 runs to 16 residues. CDR3 coding DNA: TGTGCCAGCAGCAAAGCGGCAGGACTAGCGGAATACGAGCAGTACTTC. It specifies CASSKAAGLAEYEQYF.

The V and J genes are TRBV9 and TRBJ2-1, with D perhaps matching TRBD2 (7 bases). Germline values: CDR1 SGDLS, CDR2 YYNGEE. Trimming left V 0 bases short and J 6 bases short, with 13 bases between. CDR3 length: 15 residues. The CDR3 DNA reads TGTGCCAGCAGCGTAGCGGGGGGCGCTTTCAATGAGCAGTTCTTC. This codes for CASSVAGGAFNEQFF.

With regard to this clone: This CDR3 is also generated by other DNA sequences in the sample. The chain links TRBV5-1 to TRBJ2-2; D not certain. The ends were cut back, 0 bases at V and 1 base at J, with 4 bases in the middle. Germline CDR1 is SGHRS and CDR2 is YFSETQ. The CDR3 consists of 14 residues. The CDR3 bases are TGCGCCAGCAGCTTGGGCCAGAACACCGGGGAGCTGTTTTTT. Residues: CASSLGQNTGELFF.

V and J are TRBV7-2 and TRBJ1-2, with D maybe TRBD1 (6 bases). Trimming removed 2 bases at V and 2 bases at J, with 15 bases between. Looked up from germline, CDR1 is SGHTA and CDR2 is FQGNSA. The CDR3 covers 16 residues. The CDR3 coding sequence is TGTGCCAGCAGCTTATTCAGGGGCGGTCGGAACTATGGCTACACCTTC. Translating gives CASSLFRGGRNYGYTF.

This rearrangement joins TRBV9 to TRBJ2-1; maybe TRBD1 (7 bases). Germline CDR1 reads SGDLS; CDR2 reads YYNGEE. V gave up 6 bases and J gave up 8 bases, with 18 bases separating them. The CDR3 is 14 residues long. The CDR3 loop reads CASNTGDFEDEQFF. The CDR3 DNA is TGTGCCAGCAACACAGGGGACTTCGAAGATGAGCAGTTCTTC.

The chain couples TRBV20-1 to TRBJ1-2; D not certain. The V end was cut by 5 bases, the J end by 8 bases, with 9 bases between. This CDR3 comprises 10 residues. CDR1 is DFQATT and CDR2 is SNEGSKA in the germline V gene (reference sequence). CDR3 bases: TGCAGTGCTCTCTCGGAAGGCTACACCTTC. Amino acids: CSALSEGYTF.

The genes are TRBV6-5 and TRBJ1-2; unclear D gene. CDR1 and CDR2 from the germline V gene are MNHEY and SVGAGI. This CDR3 spans 12 amino acids. CDR3 in amino acids: CATRTGNYGYTF. Written as DNA, the CDR3 is TGTGCAACCAGGACGGGAAACTATGGCTACACCTTC.

The J gene is TRBJ1-1, the V gene TRBV9, with 7 nucleotides matching TRBD1. The V gene's germline CDR1 is SGDLS and CDR2 YYNGEE. Losses at the gene ends were 3 bases for V and 3 bases for J; bases not matched to a gene: 8. The CDR3 has 15 amino acids. The CDR3 region has the DNA TGTGCCAGCAGCGCCTACAGGGGAGAGGACACTGAAGCTTTCTTT. It encodes CASSAYRGEDTEAFF.

The J gene is TRBJ1-2, the V gene TRBV19; D ambiguous. The V gene's germline CDR1 is LNHDA and CDR2 SQIVND (reference sequence). The CDR3 runs 14 residues. V was shortened by 1 base and J by 2 bases, with 8 bases between the two germline ends. The CDR3 loop is CASSIVGENYGYTF. For the CDR3, the DNA is TGTGCCAGTAGTATAGTCGGGGAGAACTATGGCTACACCTTC.

This chain connects TRBV21-1 to TRBJ2-7; the D call TRBD1 from the table was never checked on the DNA. TRBV21-1 is listed as a pseudogene. This CDR3 region has 17 residues. DNA of the CDR3: TGTGCCAGCAGCAAACCCCCGGCAGGGGGGAGAACCTACGAGCAGTACTTC. Translated: CASSKPPAGGRTYEQYF.